The 15 T cell receptor beta chains in this list originate from one sample, sequenced in a study of cytomegalovirus exposure and HLA in healthy donors. The primer mix had 60 Vbeta and 13 Jbeta primers. The data were produced by immunoSEQ multiplex PCR, yet TCRdb's version contains in-frame clones alone and is incomplete. The table has around 130,000 clones, roughly four fifths seen once. Material: PBMCs. All receptors come from a woman aged 18-29 years in good health and CMV-seronegative.

This clone was observed a few times. The CDR3, as DNA: TGTGCCAGCAGCGTCCTGCGACAGGGGGGACCCAATGGCTACACCTTC. Translation: CASSVLRQGGPNGYTF. The chain employs TRBV11-2 and TRBJ1-2; 9 nucleotides align to TRBD1. J gave up 6 bases and V 5 bases, and 13 bases lay outside the gene matches. CDR1 and CDR2 (germline): SGHAT, FQNNGV. This CDR3 region has 16 residues.

This rearrangement joins TRBV27 to TRBJ2-1; 11 nucleotides match TRBD2. The CDR3 spans 15 residues. The ends lost 6 bases at V and 4 bases at J; junction bases unmatched: 5. Germline V gene sequence: CDR1 MNHEY, CDR2 SMNVEV (reference sequence). The CDR3 DNA is TGTGCCAGCAGCCAGGGACTAGCGGCTTACAATGAGCAGTTCTTC. Amino acids: CASSQGLAAYNEQFF.

The genes are TRBV21-1 and TRBJ2-2; the D call in the table, TRBD2, was not verified against the DNA. TRBV21-1 is a listed pseudogene. This CDR3 region has 16 residues. The CDR3 loop reads CASSPRLGMNTGELFF. The CDR3, as DNA: TGTGCCAGCAGCCCTCGTCTAGGAATGAACACCGGGGAGCTGTTTTTT.

This clone was observed a single time. CDR3 in DNA: TGTGCCAGTGGAGGAGGAGGGATCAGCAATCAGCCCCAGCATTTT. This translates into CASGGGGISNQPQHF. The chain uses TRBV19 and TRBJ1-5; D unresolved. V shed 8 bases and J shed 1 base, with 15 bases lying between them. There are 15 residues in the CDR3. Germline CDR1 is LNHDA and CDR2 is SQIVND (reference sequence).

This clone has only a few counts. The chain carries TRBV9 and TRBJ2-2; unclear D gene. CDR3 length equals 14 residues. The V and J ends lost 3 bases and 4 bases respectively, with 10 bases between them. The V gene's germline CDR1 is SGDLS and CDR2 YYNGEE. The CDR3 coding sequence is TGTGCCAGCAGCGGATACGCTAGCACCGGGGAGCTGTTTTTT. It translates to CASSGYASTGELFF.

The V and J genes are TRBV7-2 and TRBJ2-1; no clear D gene. The V end lost 3 bases, the J end lost 2 bases, and 11 bases lay between the germline ends. This CDR3 is built from 15 residues. The germline CDR1 and CDR2 sequences are SGHTA and FQGNSA. The CDR3 sequence is CASSFSLGAYNEQFF. The CDR3 region has the DNA TGTGCCAGCAGCTTCAGCCTGGGCGCCTACAATGAGCAGTTCTTC.

The chain couples TRBV9 to TRBJ2-3; D unclear. CDR1 and CDR2 (germline): SGDLS, YYNGEE. Trimming took 2 bases from V and 3 from J, leaving 7 bases between them. The length of the CDR3 is 13 residues. CDR3 coding DNA: TGTGCCAGCAGCGTGACCGGGACAGATACGCAGTATTTT. Translating it yields CASSVTGTDTQYF.

This clone was counted once. The chain carries TRBV14 and TRBJ1-3; 9 bases line up with TRBD1. After removal of 4 bases from V and 3 bases from J, the junction contained 4 bases not matched to a gene. The CDR3 covers 15 residues. Germline V gene sequence: CDR1 SGHDN, CDR2 FVKESK. Here the CDR3 reads CASSPGTGFGNTIYF. Written as DNA, the CDR3 is TGTGCCAGCAGCCCCGGGACAGGGTTTGGAAACACCATATATTTT.

Remarks on this clone: One end of the junction is discordant with germline, which a read error may explain. This chain uses TRBV5-4 with TRBJ1-1; 7 bases match TRBD1. The CDR3 covers 14 residues. Germline assignment: CDR1 SGHNT and CDR2 YYREEE (reference sequence). In DNA form, the CDR3 reads TGTGCCAGCAGACAGACAGGGCGGGGCACTAAAGCTTTCTTT. It translates to CASRQTGRGTKAFF.

A remark on this clone: An end of the junction differs from the germline gene, which may be a read error. The V gene is TRBV12-5, the J gene TRBJ2-5, with D perhaps matching TRBD1 (6 bases). CDR3 length: 17 residues. Germline CDR1 is LGHNT and CDR2 is FRNRAP. CDR3 loop: CASGLVVGARLGQTQYF. The CDR3 DNA sequence: TGTGCTAGCGGTTTGGTAGTGGGGGCCAGGTTGGGGCAGACCCAGTACTTC.

The V gene is TRBV7-2, the J gene TRBJ2-2; D may be TRBD1 (6 bases). Trimming took off 4 bases at V and 0 bases at J, with 9 bases between the two ends. The CDR3 is made up of 15 amino acids. Germline values: CDR1 SGHTA, CDR2 FQGNSA. This chain's CDR3 is CASSSQGSNTGELFF. CDR3 sequence (DNA): TGTGCCAGCAGCTCTCAGGGGTCGAACACCGGGGAGCTGTTTTTT.

The J gene is TRBJ2-1, the V gene TRBV5-1, with D perhaps matching TRBD1 (7 bases). Germline values: CDR1 SGHRS, CDR2 YFSETQ. This CDR3 is built from 16 residues. Trimming stripped 2 bases from V and 6 bases from J, with 18 bases between. CDR3 residues: CASSFFSGGLSNEQFF. The CDR3, as DNA: TGCGCCAGCAGCTTTTTTTCAGGGGGACTTTCCAATGAGCAGTTCTTC.

The V call is TRBV9, the J call TRBJ2-1, with D possibly TRBD2 on 6 matching bases. The CDR3 totals 16 residues. Per the germline V gene, CDR1 is SGDLS and CDR2 is YYNGEE. With 4 bases removed from V and 0 bases from J, the gap between germline ends came to 14 bases. The CDR3 protein is CASSPQWGGSYNEQFF. CDR3 coding DNA: TGTGCCAGCAGCCCCCAGTGGGGAGGCTCCTACAATGAGCAGTTCTTC.

The V call is TRBV18, the J call TRBJ2-7; 7 nucleotides match TRBD1. CDR1 is KGHSH and CDR2 is LQKENI in the germline V gene. The CDR3 is 13 amino acids. Trimming at V came to 3 bases and at J to 7 bases, leaving 6 bases not matched to a gene. The CDR3 bases are TGTGCCAGCTCACCCGGACAGGTCTGGGAGCAGTACTTC. This codes for CASSPGQVWEQYF.

The rearrangement joins TRBV5-1 to TRBJ1-6, with 8 bases fitting TRBD1. The CDR3 spans 14 residues. The trim removed 4 bases at V and 11 bases at J, leaving 8 bases unmatched. Germline-derived CDR1 and CDR2 are SGHRS and YFSETQ. The CDR3 nucleotides read TGCGCCAGCAGCGAGGGACAGGTGCTGGCACCCCTCCACTTT. Encoded protein: CASSEGQVLAPLHF.